This T cell receptor beta chain came from a study of human T cells and chemical hapten exposure. Study findings and constraints: Alopecia was present in the donors, so their immune response may differ from healthy people's. Expanded TCRs created a significantly greater count of big CDR3 similarity clusters than controls did.

In its sample, this clonotype was seen many times. The target antigen is unknown. This CDR3 has 12 amino acids. Trimming pared 2 bases from V and 11 bases from J, leaving 11 bases between. Per germline, CDR1 MNHEY and CDR2 SVGEGT. Time point here: pre-sensitization, week 0. Treatment denoted: therapeutic diphenylcyclopropenone sensitization with weekly scalp DPC. Blood sampling occurred before each patch-test application. TCRdb re-derived calls from the RACE reads in MiXCR, one entry per CDR3 protein. The data hold some 330,000 distinct CDR3 sequences, with 5.5% observed a single time. The rearrangement links TRBV6-2 or TRBV6-3 to TRBJ2-3, with D tentatively TRBD1 (5 bases). This sample comprised whole blood, obtained in connection with sensitization to the hapten diphenylcyclopropenone (DPC). The sequence was obtained from a woman aged 18-29 years with alopecia areata. Some clones in this sample may be carry-over from other donors' samples. The CDR3 DNA follows: TGTGCCAGCAGTTACGGGGCGGATGGGCAGTATTTT. As protein: CASSYGADGQYF.